What follows describes a single TCR beta chain. Each CDR3 protein gets one entry after TCRdb re-called the 5' RACE reads with MiXCR. In the table there are around 370,000 distinct CDR3 sequences, roughly 9% of which are singletons. Germline loops: CDR1 DFQATT, CDR2 SNEGSKA (reference sequence). The CDR3 spans 12 residues. Trimming took off 1 base at V and 5 bases at J, with 5 bases between the two ends. The data were obtained in a study of identical twins. Sequencing was carried out using naive T cells sorted from blood. The V call is TRBV20-1, the J call TRBJ1-4; D remains ambiguous. The origin of this receptor is a woman in her forties or fifties in good health. In DNA form, the CDR3 reads TGCAGTGCTAGAGTAGGAAATGAAAAACTGTTTTTT. It codes for CSARVGNEKLFF.